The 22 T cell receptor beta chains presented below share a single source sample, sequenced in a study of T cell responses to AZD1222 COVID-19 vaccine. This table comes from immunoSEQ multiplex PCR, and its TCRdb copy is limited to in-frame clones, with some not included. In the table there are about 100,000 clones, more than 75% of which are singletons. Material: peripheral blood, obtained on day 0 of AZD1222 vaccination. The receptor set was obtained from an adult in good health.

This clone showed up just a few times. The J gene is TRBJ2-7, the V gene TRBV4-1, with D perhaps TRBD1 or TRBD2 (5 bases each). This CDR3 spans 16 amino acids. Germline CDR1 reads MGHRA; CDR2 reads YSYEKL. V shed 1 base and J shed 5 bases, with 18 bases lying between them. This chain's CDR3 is CASSQVGGGSRNEQYF. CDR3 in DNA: TGCGCCAGCAGCCAAGTTGGGGGTGGGAGCAGAAACGAGCAGTACTTC.

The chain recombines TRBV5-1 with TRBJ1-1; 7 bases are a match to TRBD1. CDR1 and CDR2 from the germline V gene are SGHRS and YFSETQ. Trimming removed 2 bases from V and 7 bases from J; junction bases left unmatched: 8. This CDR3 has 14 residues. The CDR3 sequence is CASSLKGQSHEAFF. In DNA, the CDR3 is TGCGCCAGCAGCTTAAAGGGACAGAGTCATGAAGCTTTCTTT.

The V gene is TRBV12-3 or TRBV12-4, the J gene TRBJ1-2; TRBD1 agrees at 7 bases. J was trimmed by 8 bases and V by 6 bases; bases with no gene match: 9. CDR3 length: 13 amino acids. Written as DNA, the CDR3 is TGTGCCAGCAGCAAGACAGGGAAATACGGCTACACCTTC. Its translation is CASSKTGKYGYTF.

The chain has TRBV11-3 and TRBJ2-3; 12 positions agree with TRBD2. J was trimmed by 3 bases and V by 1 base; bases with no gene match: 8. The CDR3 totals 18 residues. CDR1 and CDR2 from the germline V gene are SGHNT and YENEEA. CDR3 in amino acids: CASSLGALAGGATDTQYF. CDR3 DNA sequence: TGTGCCAGCAGCTTAGGGGCACTAGCGGGAGGTGCGACAGATACGCAGTATTTT.

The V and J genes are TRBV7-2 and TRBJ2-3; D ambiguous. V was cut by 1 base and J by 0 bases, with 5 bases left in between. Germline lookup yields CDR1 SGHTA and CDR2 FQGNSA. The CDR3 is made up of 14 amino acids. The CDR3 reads CASSLEGSTDTQYF. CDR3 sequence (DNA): TGTGCCAGCAGCTTAGAAGGGAGCACAGATACGCAGTATTTT.

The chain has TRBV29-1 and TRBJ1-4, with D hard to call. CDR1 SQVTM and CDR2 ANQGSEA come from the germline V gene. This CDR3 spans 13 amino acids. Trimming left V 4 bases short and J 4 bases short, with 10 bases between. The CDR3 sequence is CSVGSFNNEKLFF. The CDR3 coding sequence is TGCAGCGTTGGGAGCTTCAATAATGAAAAACTGTTTTTT.

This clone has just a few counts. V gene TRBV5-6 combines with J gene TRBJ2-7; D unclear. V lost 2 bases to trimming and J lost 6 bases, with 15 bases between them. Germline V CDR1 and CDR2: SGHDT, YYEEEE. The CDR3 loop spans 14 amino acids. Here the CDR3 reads CASSFGTGGFEQYF. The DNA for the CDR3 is TGTGCCAGCAGCTTCGGAACGGGCGGCTTCGAGCAGTACTTC. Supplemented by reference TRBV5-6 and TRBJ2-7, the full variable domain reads DAGVTQSPTHLIKTRGQQVTLRCSPKSGHDTVSWYQQALGQGPQFIFQYYEEEERQRGNFPDRFSGHQFPNYSSELNVNALLLGDSALYLCASSFGTGGFEQYFGPGTRLTVT.

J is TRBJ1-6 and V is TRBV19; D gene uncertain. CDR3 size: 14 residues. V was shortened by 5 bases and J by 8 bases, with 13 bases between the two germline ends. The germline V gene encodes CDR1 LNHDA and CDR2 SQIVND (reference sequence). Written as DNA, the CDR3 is TGTGCCAGTAGTCCGACCGAGGCCCATTCACCCCTCCACTTT. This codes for CASSPTEAHSPLHF.

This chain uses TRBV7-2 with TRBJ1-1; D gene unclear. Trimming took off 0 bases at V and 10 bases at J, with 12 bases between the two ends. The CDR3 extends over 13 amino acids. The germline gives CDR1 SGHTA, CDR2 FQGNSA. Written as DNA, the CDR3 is TGTGCCAGCAGCTTAGCTTACACAGTAGGAGCTTTCTTT. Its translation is CASSLAYTVGAFF.

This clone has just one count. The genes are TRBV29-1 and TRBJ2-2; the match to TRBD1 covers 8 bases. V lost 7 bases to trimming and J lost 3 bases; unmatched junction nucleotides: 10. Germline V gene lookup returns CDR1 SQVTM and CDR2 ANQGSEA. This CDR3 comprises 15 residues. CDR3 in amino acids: CSATGAPIDTGELFF. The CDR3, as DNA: TGCAGCGCGACAGGGGCTCCTATTGACACCGGGGAGCTGTTTTTT.

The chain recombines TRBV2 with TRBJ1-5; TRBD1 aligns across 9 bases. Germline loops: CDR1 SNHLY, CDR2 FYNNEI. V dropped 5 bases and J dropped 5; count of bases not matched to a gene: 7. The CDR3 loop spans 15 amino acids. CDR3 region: CASSQDRGGDQPQHF. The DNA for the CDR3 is TGTGCCAGCAGTCAGGACAGGGGTGGCGATCAGCCCCAGCATTTT.

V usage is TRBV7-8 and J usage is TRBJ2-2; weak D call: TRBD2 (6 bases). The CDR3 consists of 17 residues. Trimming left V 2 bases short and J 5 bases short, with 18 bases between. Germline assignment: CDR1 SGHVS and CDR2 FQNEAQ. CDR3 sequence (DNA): TGTGCCAGCAGCTTAAGATGGTTGAGGGGAGGAACCGGGGAGCTGTTTTTT. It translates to CASSLRWLRGGTGELFF.

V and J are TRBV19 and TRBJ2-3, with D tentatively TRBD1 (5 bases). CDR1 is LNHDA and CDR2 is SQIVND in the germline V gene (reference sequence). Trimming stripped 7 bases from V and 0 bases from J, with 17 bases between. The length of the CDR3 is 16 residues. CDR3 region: CASTDYWGGSTDTQYF. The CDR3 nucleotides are TGTGCCAGTACCGATTACTGGGGCGGTAGCACAGATACGCAGTATTTT.

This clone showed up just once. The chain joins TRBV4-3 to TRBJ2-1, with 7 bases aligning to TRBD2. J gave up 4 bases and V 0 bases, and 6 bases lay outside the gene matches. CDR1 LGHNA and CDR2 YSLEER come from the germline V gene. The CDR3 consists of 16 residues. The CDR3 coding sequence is TGCGCCAGCAGCCAAGAGCGAACAGCGGGGTACAATGAGCAGTTCTTC. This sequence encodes CASSQERTAGYNEQFF.

The CDR3 loop reads CASSLSGTRLSSYNEQFF. In DNA, the CDR3 is TGTGCCAGCAGCCTTAGCGGGACCAGATTGAGCTCCTACAATGAGCAGTTCTTC. The chain couples TRBV3-1 (or the pseudogene TRBV3-2) to TRBJ2-1, with 8 bases fitting TRBD2. CDR1 and CDR2 (germline): LGHDT, YNNKEL (reference sequence). Unmatched junction bases numbered 11, after V lost 4 bases and J lost 0 bases. The length of the CDR3 is 18 residues.

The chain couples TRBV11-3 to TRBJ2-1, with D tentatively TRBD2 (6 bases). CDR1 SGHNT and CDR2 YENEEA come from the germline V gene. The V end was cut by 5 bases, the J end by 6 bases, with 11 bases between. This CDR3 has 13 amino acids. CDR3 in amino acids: CASSPGDFNEQFF. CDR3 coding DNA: TGTGCCAGCAGCCCCGGGGACTTCAATGAGCAGTTCTTC.

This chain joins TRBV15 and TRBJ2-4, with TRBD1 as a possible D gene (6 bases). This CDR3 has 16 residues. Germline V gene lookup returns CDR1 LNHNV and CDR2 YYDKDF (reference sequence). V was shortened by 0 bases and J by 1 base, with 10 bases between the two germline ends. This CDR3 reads CATSRDVGGAKNIQYF. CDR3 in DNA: TGTGCCACCAGCAGAGATGTAGGGGGTGCCAAAAACATTCAGTACTTC.

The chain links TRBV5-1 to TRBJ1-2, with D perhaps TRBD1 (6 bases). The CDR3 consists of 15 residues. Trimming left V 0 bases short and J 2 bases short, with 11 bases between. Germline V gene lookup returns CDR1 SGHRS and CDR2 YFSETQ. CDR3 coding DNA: TGCGCCAGCAGCTTGGGCAAGACAGGAAACTATGGCTACACCTTC. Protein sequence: CASSLGKTGNYGYTF.

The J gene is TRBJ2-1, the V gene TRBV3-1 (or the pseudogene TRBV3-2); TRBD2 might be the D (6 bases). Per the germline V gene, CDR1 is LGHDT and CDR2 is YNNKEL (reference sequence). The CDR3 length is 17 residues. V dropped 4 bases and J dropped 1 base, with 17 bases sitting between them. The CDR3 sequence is CASSPPRGAGSYNEQFF. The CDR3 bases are TGTGCCAGCAGCCCTCCTCGAGGAGCGGGTTCCTACAATGAGCAGTTCTTC.

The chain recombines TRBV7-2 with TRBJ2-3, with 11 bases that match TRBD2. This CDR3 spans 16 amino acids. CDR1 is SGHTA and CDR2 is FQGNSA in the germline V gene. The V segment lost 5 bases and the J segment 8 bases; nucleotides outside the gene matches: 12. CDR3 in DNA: TGTGCCAGCAGCGGTACTTTAGCGGGAGGGGGTTCTACGCAGTATTTT. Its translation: CASSGTLAGGGSTQYF.

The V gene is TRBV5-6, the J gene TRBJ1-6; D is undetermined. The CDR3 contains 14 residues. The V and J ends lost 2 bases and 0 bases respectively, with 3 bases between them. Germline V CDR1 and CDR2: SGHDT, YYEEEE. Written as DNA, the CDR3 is TGTGCCAGCAGCTTAAGCTCCTATAATTCACCCCTCCACTTT. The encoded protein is CASSLSSYNSPLHF.

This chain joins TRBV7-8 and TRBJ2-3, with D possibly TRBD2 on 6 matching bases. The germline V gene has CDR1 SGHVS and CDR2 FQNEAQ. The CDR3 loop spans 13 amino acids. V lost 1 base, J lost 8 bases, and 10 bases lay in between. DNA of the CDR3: TGTGCCAGCAGCTTAGACGCCGGGGGTACGCAGTATTTT. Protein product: CASSLDAGGTQYF.